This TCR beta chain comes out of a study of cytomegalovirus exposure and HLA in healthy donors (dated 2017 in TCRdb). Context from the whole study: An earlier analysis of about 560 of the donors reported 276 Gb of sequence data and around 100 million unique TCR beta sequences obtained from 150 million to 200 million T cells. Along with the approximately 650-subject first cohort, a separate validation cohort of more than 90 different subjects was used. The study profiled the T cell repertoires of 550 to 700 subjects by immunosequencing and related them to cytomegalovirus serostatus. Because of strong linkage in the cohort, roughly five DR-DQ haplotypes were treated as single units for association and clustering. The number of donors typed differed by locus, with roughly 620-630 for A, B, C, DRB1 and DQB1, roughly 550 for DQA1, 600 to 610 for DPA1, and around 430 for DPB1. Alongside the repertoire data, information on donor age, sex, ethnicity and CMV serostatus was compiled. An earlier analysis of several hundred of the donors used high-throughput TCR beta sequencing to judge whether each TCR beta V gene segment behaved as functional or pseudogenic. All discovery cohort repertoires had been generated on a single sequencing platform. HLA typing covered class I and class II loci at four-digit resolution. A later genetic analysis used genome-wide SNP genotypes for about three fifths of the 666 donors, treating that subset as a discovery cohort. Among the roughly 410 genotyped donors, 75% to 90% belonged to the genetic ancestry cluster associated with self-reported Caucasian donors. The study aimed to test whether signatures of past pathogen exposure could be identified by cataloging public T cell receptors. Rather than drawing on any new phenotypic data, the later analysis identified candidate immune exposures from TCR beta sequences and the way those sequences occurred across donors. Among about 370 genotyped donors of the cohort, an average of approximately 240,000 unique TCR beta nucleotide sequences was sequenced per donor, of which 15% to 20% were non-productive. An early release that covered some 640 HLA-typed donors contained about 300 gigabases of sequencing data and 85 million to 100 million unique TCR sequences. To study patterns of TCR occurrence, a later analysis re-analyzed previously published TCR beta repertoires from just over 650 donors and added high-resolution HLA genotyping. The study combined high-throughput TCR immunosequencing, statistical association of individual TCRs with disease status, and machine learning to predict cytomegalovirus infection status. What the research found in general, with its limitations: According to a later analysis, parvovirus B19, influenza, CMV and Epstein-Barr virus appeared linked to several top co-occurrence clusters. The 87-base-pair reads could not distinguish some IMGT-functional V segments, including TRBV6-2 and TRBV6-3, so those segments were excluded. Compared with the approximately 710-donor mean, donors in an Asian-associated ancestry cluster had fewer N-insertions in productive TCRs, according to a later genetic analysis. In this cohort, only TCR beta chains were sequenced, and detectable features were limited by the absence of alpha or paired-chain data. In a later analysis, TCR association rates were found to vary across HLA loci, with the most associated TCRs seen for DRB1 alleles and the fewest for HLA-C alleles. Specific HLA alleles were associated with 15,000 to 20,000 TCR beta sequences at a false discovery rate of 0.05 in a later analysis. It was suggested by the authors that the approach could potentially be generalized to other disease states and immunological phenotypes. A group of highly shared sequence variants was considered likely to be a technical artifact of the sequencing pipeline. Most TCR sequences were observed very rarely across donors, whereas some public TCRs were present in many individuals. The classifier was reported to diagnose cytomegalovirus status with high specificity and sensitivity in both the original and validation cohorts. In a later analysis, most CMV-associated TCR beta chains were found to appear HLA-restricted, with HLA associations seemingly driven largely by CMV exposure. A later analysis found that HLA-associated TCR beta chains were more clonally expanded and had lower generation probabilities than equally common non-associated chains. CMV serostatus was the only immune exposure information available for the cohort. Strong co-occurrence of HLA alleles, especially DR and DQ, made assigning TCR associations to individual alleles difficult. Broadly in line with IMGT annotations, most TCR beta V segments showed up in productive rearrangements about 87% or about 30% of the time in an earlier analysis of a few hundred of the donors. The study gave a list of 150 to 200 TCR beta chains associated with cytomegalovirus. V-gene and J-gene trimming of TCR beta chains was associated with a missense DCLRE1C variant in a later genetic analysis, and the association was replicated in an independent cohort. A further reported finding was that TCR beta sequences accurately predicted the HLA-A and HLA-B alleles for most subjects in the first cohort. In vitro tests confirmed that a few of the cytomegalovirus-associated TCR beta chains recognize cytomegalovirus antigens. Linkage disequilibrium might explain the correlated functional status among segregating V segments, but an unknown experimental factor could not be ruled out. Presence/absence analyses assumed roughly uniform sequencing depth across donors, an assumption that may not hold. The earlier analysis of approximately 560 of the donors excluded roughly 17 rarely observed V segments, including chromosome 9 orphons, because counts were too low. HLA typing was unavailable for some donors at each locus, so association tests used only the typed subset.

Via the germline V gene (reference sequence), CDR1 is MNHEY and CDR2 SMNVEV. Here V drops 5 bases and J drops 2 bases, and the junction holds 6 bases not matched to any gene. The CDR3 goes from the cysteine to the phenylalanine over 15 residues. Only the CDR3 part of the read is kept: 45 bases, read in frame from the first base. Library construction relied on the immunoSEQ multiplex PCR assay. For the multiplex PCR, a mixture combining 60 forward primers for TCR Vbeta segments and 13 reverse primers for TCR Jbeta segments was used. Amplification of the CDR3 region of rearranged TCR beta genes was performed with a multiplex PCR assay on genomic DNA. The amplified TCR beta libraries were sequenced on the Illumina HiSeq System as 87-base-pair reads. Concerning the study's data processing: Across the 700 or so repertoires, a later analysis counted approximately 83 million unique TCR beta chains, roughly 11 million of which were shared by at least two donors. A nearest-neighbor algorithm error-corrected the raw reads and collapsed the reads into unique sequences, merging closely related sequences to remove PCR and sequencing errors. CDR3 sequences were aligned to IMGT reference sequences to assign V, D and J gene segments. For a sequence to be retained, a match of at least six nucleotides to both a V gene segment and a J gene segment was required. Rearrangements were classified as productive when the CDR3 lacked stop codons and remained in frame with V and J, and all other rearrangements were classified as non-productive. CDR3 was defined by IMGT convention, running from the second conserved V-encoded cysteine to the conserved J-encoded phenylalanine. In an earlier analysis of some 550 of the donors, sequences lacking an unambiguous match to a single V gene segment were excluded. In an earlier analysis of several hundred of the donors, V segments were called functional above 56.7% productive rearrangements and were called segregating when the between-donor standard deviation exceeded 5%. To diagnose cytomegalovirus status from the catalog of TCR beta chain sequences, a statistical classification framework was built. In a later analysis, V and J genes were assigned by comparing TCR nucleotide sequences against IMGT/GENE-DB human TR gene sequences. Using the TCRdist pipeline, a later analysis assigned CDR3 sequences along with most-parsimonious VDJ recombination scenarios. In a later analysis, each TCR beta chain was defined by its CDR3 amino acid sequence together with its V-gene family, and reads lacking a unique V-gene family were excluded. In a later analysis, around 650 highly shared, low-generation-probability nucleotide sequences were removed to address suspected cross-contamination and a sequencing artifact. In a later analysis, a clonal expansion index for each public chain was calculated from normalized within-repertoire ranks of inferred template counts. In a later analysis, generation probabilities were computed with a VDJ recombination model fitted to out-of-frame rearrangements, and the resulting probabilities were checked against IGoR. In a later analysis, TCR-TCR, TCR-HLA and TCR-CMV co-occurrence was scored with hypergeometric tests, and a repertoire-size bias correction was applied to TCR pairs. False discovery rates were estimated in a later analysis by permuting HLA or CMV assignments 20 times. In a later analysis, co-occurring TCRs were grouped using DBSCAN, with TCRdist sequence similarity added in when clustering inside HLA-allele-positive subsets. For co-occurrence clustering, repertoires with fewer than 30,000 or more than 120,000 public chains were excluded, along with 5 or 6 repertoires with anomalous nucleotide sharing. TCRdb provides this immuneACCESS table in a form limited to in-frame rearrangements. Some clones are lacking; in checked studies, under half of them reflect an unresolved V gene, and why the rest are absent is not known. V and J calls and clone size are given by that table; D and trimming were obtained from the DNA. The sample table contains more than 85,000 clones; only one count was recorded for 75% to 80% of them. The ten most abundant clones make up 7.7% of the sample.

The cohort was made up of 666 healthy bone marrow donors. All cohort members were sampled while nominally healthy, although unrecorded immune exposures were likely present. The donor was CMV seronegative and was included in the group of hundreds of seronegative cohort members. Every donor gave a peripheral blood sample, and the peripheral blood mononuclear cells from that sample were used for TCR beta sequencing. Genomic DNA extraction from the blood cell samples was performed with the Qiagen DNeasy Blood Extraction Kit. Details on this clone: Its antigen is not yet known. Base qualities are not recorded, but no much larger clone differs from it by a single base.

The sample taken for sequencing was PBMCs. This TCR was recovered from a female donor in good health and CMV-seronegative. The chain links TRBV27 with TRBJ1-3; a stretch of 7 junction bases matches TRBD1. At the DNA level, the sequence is TGTGCCAGCAGTAAGACGGGACAGACTGGAAACACCATATATTTT. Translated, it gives CASSKTGQTGNTIYF.